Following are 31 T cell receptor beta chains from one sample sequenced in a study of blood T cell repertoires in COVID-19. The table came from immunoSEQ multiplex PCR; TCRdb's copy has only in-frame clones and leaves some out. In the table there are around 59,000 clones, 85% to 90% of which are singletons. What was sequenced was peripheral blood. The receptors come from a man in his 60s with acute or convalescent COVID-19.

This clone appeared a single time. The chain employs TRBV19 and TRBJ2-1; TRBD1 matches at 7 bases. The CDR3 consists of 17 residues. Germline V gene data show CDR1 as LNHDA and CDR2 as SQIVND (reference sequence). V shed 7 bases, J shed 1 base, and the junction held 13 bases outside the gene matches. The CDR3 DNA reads TGTGCCAGTACTACCCCTACGTCAGGGGGATCCTACAATGAGCAGTTCTTC. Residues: CASTTPTSGGSYNEQFF.

The CDR3 loop reads CASSQNQGRADTQYF. CDR3 nucleotides: TGTGCCAGCTCACAGAACCAGGGGAGGGCAGATACGCAGTATTTT. This chain joins TRBV18 and TRBJ2-3; a weak D match, TRBD2 (7 bases). CDR1 and CDR2 from the germline V gene are KGHSH and LQKENI. Trimming shortened V by 4 bases and J by 4 bases, and 15 bases separated the two germline ends. The CDR3 runs 15 residues. Together with reference TRBV18 and TRBJ2-3, the CDR3 gives the full variable domain: NAGVMQNPRHLVRRRGQEARLRCSPMKGHSHVYWYRQLPEEGLKFMVYLQKENIIDESGMPKERFSAEFPKEGPSILRIQQVVRGDSAAYFCASSQNQGRADTQYFGPGTRLTVL.

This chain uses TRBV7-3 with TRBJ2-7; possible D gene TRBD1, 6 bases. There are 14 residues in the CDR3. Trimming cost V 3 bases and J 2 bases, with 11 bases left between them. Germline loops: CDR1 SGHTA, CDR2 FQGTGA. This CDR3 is CASSLGHLPYEQYF. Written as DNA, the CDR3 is TGTGCCAGCAGCTTGGGACACCTGCCCTACGAGCAGTACTTC.

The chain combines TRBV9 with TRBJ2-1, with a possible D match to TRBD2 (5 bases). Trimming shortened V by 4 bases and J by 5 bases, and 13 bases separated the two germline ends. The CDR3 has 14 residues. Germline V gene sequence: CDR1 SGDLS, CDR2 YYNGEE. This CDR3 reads CASSLSGTDNEQFF. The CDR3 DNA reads TGTGCCAGCAGCTTGAGCGGAACAGACAATGAGCAGTTCTTC. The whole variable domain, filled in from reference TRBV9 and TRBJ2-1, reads DSGVTQTPKHLITATGQRVTLRCSPRSGDLSVYWYQQSLDQGLQFLIQYYNGEERAKGNILERFSAQQFPDLHSELNLSSLELGDSALYFCASSLSGTDNEQFFGPGTRLTVL.

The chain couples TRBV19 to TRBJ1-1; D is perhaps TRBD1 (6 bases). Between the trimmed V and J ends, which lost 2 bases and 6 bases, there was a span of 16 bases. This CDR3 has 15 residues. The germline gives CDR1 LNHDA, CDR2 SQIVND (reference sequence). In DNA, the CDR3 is TGTGCCAGTAGTATAAGGGCAGGGGTGAGCGCTGAAGCTTTCTTT. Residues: CASSIRAGVSAEAFF.

As DNA, the CDR3 is TGCAGCGTTGAAATTAATTCGGCCAGACGGGCCTACGAGCAGTACTTC. It codes for CSVEINSARRAYEQYF. V and J are TRBV29-1 and TRBJ2-7; unclear D gene. Germline V gene sequence: CDR1 SQVTM, CDR2 ANQGSEA. Trimming pared 2 bases from V and 2 bases from J, leaving 19 bases between. The CDR3 consists of 16 residues.

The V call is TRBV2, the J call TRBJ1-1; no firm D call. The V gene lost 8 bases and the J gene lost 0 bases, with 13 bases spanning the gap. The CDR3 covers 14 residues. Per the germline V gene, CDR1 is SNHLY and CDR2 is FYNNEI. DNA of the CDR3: TGTGCCAGCTCATTACAGTTTATGAACACTGAAGCTTTCTTT. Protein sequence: CASSLQFMNTEAFF.

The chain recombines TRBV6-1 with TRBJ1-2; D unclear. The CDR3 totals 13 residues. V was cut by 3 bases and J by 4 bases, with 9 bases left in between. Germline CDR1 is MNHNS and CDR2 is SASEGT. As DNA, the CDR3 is TGTGCCAGCAGTGAGGCGCCAGGCTATGGCTACACCTTC. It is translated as CASSEAPGYGYTF.

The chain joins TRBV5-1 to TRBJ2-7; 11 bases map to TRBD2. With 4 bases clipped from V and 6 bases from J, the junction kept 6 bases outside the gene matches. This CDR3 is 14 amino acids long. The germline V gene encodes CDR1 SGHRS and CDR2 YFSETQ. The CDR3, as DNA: TGCGCCAGCAGCATTTCCGGGACTAGCGGCGAGCAGTACTTC. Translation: CASSISGTSGEQYF.

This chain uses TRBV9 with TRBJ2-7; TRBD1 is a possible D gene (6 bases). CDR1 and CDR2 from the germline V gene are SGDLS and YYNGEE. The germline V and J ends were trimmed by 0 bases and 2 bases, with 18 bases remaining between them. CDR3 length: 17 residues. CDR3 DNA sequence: TGTGCCAGCAGCGTAGGGGGTCCGGGACACCGCGCCTACGAGCAGTACTTC. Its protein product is CASSVGGPGHRAYEQYF.

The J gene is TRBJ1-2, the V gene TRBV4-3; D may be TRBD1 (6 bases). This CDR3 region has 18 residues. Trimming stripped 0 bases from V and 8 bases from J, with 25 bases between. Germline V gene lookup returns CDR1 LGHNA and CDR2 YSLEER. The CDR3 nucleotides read TGCGCCAGCAGCCAAGAAGCGGCGGGGGCCGGAGGAGGAGGGGGCTACACCTTC. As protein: CASSQEAAGAGGGGGYTF.

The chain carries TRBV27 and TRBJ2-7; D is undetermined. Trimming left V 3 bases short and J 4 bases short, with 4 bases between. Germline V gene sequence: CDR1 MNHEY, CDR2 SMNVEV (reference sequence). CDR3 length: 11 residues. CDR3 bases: TGTGCCAGCAGTTTCGGTTACGAGCAGTACTTC. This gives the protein CASSFGYEQYF.

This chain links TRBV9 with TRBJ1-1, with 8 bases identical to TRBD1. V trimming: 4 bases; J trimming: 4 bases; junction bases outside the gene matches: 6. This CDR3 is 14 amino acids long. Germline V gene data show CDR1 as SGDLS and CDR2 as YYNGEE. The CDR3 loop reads CASSTGQGSTEAFF. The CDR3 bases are TGTGCCAGCAGCACCGGACAGGGAAGCACTGAAGCTTTCTTT.

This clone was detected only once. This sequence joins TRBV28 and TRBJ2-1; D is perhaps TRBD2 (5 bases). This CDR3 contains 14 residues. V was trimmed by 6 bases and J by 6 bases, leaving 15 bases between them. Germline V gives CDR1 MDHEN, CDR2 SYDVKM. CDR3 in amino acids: CASSLTLASNEQFF. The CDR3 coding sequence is TGTGCCAGCAGCCTGACCCTAGCTAGCAATGAGCAGTTCTTC.

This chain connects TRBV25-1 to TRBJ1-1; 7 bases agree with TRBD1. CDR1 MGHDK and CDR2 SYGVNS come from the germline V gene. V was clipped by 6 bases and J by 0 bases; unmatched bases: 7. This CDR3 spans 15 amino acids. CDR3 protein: CASSGTVEVNTEAFF. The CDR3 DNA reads TGTGCCAGCAGCGGGACAGTCGAAGTGAACACTGAAGCTTTCTTT.

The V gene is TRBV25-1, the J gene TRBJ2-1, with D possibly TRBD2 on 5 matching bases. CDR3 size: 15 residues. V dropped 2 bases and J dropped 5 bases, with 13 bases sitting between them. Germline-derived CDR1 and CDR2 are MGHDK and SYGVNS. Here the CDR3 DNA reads TGTGCCAGCAGTGAAGGACTCCTCTCGGACAATGAGCAGTTCTTC. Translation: CASSEGLLSDNEQFF.

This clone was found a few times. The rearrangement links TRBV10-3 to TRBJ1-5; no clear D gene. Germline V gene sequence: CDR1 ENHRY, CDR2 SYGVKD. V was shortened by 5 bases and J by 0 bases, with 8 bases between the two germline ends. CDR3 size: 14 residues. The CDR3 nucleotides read TGTGCCATCAGTACCCAGGCTAGCAATCAGCCCCAGCATTTT. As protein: CAISTQASNQPQHF.

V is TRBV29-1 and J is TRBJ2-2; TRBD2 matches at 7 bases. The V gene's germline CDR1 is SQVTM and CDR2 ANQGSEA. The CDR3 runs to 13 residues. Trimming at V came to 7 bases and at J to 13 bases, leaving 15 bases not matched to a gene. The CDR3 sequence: CSASGGSLAGLFF. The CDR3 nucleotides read TGCAGCGCGTCGGGGGGTTCCCTCGCTGGGCTGTTTTTT.

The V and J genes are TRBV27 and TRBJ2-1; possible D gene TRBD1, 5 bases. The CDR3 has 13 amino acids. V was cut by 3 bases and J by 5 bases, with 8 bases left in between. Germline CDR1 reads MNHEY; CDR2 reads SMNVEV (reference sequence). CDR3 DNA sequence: TGTGCCAGCAGTTTGACAGCCCACAATGAGCAGTTCTTC. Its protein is CASSLTAHNEQFF.

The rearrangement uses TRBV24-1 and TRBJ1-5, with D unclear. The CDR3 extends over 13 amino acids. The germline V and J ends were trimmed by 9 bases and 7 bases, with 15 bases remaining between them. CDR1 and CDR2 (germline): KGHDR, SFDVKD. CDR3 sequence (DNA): TGTGCCACCTCTCTGGATGGGCAGCAGCCCCAGCATTTT. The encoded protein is CATSLDGQQPQHF.

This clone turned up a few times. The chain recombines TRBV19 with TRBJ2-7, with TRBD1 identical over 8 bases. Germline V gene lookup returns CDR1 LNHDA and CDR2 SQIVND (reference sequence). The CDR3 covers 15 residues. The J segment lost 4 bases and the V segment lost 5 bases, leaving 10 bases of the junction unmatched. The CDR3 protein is CASSSQQGVEYEQYF. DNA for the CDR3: TGTGCCAGTAGTTCCCAACAGGGGGTTGAGTACGAGCAGTACTTC.

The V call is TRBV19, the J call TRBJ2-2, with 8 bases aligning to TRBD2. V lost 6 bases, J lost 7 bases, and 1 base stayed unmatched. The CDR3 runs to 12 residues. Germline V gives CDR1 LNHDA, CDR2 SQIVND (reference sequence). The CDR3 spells CASSGGVGELFF. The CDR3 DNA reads TGTGCCAGTAGCGGGGGGGTCGGGGAGCTGTTTTTT.

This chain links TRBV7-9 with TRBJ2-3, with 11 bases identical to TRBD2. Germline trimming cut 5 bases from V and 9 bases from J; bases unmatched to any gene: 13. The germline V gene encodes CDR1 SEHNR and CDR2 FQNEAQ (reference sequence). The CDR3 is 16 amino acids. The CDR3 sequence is CASSPSGRPTFKTQYF. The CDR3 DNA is TGTGCCAGCAGCCCTAGCGGGAGGCCCACATTTAAAACGCAGTATTTT.

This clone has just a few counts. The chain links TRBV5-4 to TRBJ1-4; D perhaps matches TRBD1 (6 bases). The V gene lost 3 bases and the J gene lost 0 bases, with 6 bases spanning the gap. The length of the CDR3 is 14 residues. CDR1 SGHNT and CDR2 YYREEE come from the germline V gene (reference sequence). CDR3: CASSSGATNEKLFF. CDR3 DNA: TGTGCCAGCAGCTCAGGGGCAACTAATGAAAAACTGTTTTTT.

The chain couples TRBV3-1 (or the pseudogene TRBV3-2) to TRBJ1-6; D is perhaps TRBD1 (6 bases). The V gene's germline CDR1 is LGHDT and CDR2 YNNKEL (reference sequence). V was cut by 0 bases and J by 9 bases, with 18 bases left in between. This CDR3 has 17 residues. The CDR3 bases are TGTGCCAGCAGCCAAGACAGGGGCAGGAGACCGGTTTCACCCCTCCACTTT. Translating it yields CASSQDRGRRPVSPLHF.

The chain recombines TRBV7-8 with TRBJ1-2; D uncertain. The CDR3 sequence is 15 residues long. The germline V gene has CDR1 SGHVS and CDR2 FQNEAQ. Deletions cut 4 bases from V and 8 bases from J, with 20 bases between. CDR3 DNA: TGTGCCAGCAGCTCCCCCGGTGATTCGGAGGAGGGCTACACCTTC. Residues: CASSSPGDSEEGYTF.

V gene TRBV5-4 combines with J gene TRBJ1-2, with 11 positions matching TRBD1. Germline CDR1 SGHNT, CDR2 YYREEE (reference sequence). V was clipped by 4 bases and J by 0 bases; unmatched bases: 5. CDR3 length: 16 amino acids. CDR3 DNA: TGTGCCAGCAGCAGGACAGGGGGCCAAGCTAACTATGGCTACACCTTC. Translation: CASSRTGGQANYGYTF.

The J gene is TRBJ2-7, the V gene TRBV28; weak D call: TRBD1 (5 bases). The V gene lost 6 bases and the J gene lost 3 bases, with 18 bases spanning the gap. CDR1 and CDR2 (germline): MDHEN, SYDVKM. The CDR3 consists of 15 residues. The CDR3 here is CASSRSGSVFYEQYF. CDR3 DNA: TGTGCCAGCAGCAGATCAGGGTCGGTATTCTACGAGCAGTACTTC. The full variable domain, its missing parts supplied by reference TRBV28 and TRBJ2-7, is DVKVTQSSRYLVKRTGEKVFLECVQDMDHENMFWYRQDPGLGLRLIYFSYDVKMKEKGDIPEGYSVSREKKERFSLILESASTNQTSMYLCASSRSGSVFYEQYFGPGTRLTVT.

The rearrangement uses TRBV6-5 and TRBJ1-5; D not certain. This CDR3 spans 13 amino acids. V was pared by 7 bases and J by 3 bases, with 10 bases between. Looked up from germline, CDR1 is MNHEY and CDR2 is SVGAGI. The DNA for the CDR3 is TGTGCCAGCAAGGAGGGTCTCAATCAGCCCCAGCATTTT. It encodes CASKEGLNQPQHF.

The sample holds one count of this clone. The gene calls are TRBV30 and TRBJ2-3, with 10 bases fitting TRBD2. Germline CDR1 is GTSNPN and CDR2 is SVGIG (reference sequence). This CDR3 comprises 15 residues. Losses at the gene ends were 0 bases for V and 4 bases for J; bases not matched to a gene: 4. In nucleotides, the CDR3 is TGTGCCTGGAGTGTAGCTAGCGGGAGCGCAGATACGCAGTATTTT. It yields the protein CAWSVASGSADTQYF.

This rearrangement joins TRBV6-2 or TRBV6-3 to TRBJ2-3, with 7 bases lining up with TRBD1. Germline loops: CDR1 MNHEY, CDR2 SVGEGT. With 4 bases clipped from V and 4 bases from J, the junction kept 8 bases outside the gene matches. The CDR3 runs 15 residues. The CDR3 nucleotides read TGTGCCAGCAGTTCCGGCTTCACAGGGGCAGATACGCAGTATTTT. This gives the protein CASSSGFTGADTQYF.